What follows are 2 T cell receptor beta chains derived from one specimen sequenced in a study of blood T cell repertoires in COVID-19. The method was immunoSEQ multiplex PCR; TCRdb's version includes in-frame clones alone and lacks a portion of them. The repertoire holds about 480,000 clones, with 88% as singletons. Specimen: peripheral blood. These receptors originate from a woman aged 45 to 65 with COVID-19, enrolled during active disease.

The chain carries TRBV9 and TRBJ2-1; 8 bases map to TRBD2. After removal of 0 bases from V and 10 bases from J, the junction contained 9 bases not matched to a gene. The CDR3 contains 15 residues. Germline V gene sequence: CDR1 SGDLS, CDR2 YYNGEE. CDR3 sequence (DNA): TGTGCCAGCAGCGTAGTTTCCGGGGGGGCACGGGAGCAGTTCTTC. Translated: CASSVVSGGAREQFF.

This chain uses TRBV30 with TRBJ1-2; possibly TRBD1 for D (6 bases). Trimming took off 4 bases at V and 5 bases at J, with 26 bases between the two ends. CDR1 and CDR2 from the germline V gene are GTSNPN and SVGIG (reference sequence). This CDR3 has 17 amino acids. This chain's CDR3 is CAWKVPHPGTIDYGYTF. The CDR3 bases are TGTGCCTGGAAGGTCCCCCATCCCGGGACAATTGATTATGGCTACACCTTC. Looking up the rest from reference TRBV30 and TRBJ1-2 gives the full variable domain: SQTIHQWPATLVQPVGSPLSLECTVEGTSNPNLYWYRQAAGRGLQLLFYSVGIGQISSEVPQNLSASRPQDRQFILSSKKLLLSDSGFYLCAWKVPHPGTIDYGYTFGSGTRLTVV.